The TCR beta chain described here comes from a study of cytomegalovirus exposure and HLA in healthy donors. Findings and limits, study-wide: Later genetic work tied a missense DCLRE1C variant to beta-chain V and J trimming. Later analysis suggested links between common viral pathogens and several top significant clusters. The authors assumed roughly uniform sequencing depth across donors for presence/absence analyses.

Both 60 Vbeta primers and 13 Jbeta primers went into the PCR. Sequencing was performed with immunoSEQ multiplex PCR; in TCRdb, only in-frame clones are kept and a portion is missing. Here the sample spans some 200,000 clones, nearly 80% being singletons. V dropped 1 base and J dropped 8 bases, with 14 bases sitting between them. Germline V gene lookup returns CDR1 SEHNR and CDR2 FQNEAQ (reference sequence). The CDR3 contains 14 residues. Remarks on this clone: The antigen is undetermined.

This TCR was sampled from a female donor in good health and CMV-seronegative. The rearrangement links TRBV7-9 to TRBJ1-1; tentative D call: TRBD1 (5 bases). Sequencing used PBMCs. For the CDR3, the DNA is TGTGCCAGCAGCTTAGTATCAGGGTCTCAGGAAGCTTTCTTT. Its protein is CASSLVSGSQEAFF.